The present T cell receptor beta chain was sequenced within a study of TIL therapy for anti-PD-1-resistant metastatic lung cancer. Study overall: Patients then received nivolumab; progressors got lymphodepletion, TIL and IL-2.

Sequencing used immunoSEQ v3. TCRdb's table, derived via immunoSEQ multiplex PCR, lists solely in-frame clones and lacks some. Of about 46,000 clones detected, 80% to 90% appear once; the ten largest clones hold around 5%. Time point in this sample: pre-treatment sample, taken before nivolumab and TIL therapy. V lost 5 bases and J lost 6, with 20 bases in between. Germline loops: CDR1 SGHAT, CDR2 FQNNGV. CDR3 length equals 16 residues. The sequence came from a person aged 25 to 85 with non-small cell lung cancer. This sequence joins TRBV11-2 and TRBJ2-1; D is perhaps TRBD2 (5 bases). The starting material was blood, obtained at baseline. CDR3 coding DNA: TGTGCCAGCAGCCTGGAAAGAGGGCGGCCCTTCAATGAGCAGTTCTTC. It translates to CASSLERGRPFNEQFF. Using reference TRBV11-2 and TRBJ2-1 for the parts outside the CDR3, the full variable domain is EAGVAQSPRYKIIEKRQSVAFWCNPISGHATLYWYQQILGQGPKLLIQFQNNGVVDDSQLPKDRFSAERLKGVDSTLKIQPAKLEDSAVYLCASSLERGRPFNEQFFGPGTRLTVL.